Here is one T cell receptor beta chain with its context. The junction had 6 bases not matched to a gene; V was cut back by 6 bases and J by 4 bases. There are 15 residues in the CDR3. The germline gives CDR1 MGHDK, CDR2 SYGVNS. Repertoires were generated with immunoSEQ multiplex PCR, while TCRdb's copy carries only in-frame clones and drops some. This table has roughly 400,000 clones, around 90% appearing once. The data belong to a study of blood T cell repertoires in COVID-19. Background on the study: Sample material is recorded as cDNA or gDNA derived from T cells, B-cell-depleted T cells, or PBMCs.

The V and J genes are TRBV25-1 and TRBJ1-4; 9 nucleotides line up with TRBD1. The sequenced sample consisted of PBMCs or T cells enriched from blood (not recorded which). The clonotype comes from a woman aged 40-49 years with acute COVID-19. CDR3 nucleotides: TGTGCCAGCAGCCCCCGGACAGGGGTTAATGAAAAACTGTTTTTT. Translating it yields CASSPRTGVNEKLFF. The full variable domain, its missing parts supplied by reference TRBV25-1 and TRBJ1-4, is EADIYQTPRYLVIGTGKKITLECSQTMGHDKMYWYQQDPGMELHLIHYSYGVNSTEKGDLSSESTVSRIRTEHFPLTLESARPSHTSQYLCASSPRTGVNEKLFFGSGTQLSVL.